The subject of this entry is one T cell receptor (beta chain). This sample is part of a study of PD-L1 blockade in urothelial cancer. Across the study: Of around 31 patients, fewer than 27 were males with bladder-origin urothelial cancer. Researchers looked at the blood 3 weeks (second dose) and 6 weeks after treatment began.

All patients carried locally advanced or metastatic urothelial carcinoma. Germline V gene lookup returns CDR1 KGHSH and CDR2 LQKENI. The ends were cut back, 3 bases at V and 1 base at J, with 19 bases in the middle. The CDR3 is made up of 18 amino acids. Only in-frame clones appear in the TCRdb table, and some are missing; sequencing was by immunoSEQ multiplex PCR. The sample consists of 35,000 to 55,000 clones, approximately 90% of them appearing once. The receptor comes from a woman aged 55-69 years with urothelial cancer. This specimen consisted of PBMCs, obtained around atezolizumab (anti-PD-L1) treatment. The chain employs TRBV18 and TRBJ1-3, with D possibly TRBD1 on 6 matching bases. The CDR3 DNA is TGTGCCAGCTCACCCCGCGGGGGCGCGGGATCGTCTGGAAACACCATATATTTT. Residues: CASSPRGGAGSSGNTIYF.